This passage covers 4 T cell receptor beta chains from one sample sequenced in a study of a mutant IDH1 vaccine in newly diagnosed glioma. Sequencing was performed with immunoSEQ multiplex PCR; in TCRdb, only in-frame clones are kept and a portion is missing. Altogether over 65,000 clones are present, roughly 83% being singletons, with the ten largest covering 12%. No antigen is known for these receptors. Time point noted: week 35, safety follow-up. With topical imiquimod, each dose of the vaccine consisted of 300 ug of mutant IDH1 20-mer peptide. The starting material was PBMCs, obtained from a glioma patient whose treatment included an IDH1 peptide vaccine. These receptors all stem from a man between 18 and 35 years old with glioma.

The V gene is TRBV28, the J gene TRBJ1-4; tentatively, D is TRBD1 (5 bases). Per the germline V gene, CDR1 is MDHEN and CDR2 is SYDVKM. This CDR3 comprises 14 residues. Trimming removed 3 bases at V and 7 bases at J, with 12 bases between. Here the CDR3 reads CASSFSGGVEKLFF. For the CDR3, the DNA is TGTGCCAGCAGTTTCTCTGGGGGTGTTGAAAAACTGTTTTTT.

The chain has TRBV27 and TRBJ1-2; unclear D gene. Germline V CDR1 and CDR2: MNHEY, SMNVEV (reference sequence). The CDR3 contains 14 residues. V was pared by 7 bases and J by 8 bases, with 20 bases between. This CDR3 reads CASKKEGITLGYTF. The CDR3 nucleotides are TGTGCCAGCAAAAAGGAGGGTATAACTCTCGGCTACACCTTC.

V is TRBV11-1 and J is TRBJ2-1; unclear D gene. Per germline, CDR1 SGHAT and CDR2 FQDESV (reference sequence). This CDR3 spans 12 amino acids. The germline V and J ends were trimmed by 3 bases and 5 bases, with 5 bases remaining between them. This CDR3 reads CASSFFNNEQFF. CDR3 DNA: TGTGCCAGCAGCTTTTTCAACAATGAGCAGTTCTTC.

CDR3 amino acids: CASSDGEGSTEAFF. CDR3 DNA: TGTGCCAGCAGTGACGGTGAGGGGAGCACTGAAGCTTTCTTT. V usage is TRBV6-4 and J usage is TRBJ1-1; D possibly corresponds to TRBD1 (5 bases). Germline V lookup: CDR1 MRHNA, CDR2 SNTAGT. Trimming left V 2 bases short and J 4 bases short, with 11 bases between. The CDR3 totals 14 residues.